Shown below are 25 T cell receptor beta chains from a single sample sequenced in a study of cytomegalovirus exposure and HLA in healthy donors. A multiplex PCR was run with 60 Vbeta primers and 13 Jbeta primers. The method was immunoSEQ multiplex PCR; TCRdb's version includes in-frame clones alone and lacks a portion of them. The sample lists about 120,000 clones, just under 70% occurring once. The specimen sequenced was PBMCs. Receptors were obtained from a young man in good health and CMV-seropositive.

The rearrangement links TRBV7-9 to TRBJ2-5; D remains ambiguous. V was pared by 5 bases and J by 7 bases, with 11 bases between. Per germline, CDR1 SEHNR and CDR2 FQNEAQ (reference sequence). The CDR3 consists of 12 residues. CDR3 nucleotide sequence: TGTGCCAGCAGCCCCGTGTCCGGGACCCAGTACTTC. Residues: CASSPVSGTQYF.

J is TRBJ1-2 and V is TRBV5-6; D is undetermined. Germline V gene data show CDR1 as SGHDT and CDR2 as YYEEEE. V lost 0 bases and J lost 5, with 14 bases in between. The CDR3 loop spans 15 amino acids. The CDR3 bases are TGTGCCAGCAGCTTGGGAGGGCCCCCCCCATATGGCTACACCTTC. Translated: CASSLGGPPPYGYTF. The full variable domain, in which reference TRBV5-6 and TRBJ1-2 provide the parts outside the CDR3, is DAGVTQSPTHLIKTRGQQVTLRCSPKSGHDTVSWYQQALGQGPQFIFQYYEEEERQRGNFPDRFSGHQFPNYSSELNVNALLLGDSALYLCASSLGGPPPYGYTFGSGTRLTVV.

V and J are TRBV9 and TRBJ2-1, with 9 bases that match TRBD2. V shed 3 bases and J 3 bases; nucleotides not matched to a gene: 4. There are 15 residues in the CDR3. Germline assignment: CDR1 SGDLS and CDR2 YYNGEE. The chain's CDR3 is CASSDSGRVYNEQFF. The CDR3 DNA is TGTGCCAGCAGCGATAGCGGGAGAGTCTACAATGAGCAGTTCTTC.

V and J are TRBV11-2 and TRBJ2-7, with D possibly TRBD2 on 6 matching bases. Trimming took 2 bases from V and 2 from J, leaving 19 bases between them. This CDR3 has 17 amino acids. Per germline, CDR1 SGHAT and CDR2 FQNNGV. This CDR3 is CASSLYGLGGGAYEQYV. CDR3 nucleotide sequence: TGTGCCAGCAGCTTATACGGTTTGGGAGGAGGGGCCTACGAGCAGTACGTC.

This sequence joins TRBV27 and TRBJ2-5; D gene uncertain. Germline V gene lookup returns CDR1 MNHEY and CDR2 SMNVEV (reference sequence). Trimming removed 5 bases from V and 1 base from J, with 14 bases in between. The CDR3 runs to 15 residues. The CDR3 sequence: CASSPLGPFQETQYF. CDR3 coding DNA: TGTGCCAGCAGTCCATTGGGCCCCTTCCAAGAGACCCAGTACTTC.

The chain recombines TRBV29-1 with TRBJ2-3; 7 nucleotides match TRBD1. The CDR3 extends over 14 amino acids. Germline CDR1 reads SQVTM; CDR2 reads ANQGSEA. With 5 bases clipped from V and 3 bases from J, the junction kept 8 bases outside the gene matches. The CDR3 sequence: CSVCRGKWTDTQYF. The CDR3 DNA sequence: TGCAGCGTTTGCAGGGGGAAGTGGACAGATACGCAGTATTTT.

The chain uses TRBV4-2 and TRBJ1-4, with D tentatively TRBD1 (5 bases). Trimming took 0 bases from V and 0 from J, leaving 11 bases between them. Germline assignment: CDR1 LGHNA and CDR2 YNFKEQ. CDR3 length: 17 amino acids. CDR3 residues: CASSQEKGDTTNEKLFF. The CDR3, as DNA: TGTGCCAGCAGCCAAGAGAAAGGGGATACAACTAATGAAAAACTGTTTTTT.

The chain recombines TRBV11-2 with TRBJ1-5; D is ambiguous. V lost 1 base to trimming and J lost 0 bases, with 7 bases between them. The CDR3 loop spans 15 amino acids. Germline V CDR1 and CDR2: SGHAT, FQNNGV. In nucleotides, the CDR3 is TGTGCCAGCAGCTTAGGCGCGTATAGCAATCAGCCCCAGCATTTT. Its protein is CASSLGAYSNQPQHF.

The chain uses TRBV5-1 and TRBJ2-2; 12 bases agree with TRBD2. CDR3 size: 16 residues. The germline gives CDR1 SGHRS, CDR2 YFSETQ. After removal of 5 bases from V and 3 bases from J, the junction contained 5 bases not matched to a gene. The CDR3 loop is CASSQRLAGDTGELFF. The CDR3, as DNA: TGCGCCAGCAGTCAGCGACTAGCGGGAGACACCGGGGAGCTGTTTTTT.

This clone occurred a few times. CDR3 nucleotide sequence: TGTGCCAGCTACGGCAGGGATCTTGGCTATGGCTACACCTTC. Its translation: CASYGRDLGYGYTF. V and J are TRBV6-1 and TRBJ1-2; D perhaps matches TRBD1 (5 bases). V lost 8 bases and J lost 4, with 17 bases in between. This CDR3 is built from 14 residues. CDR1 is MNHNS and CDR2 is SASEGT in the germline V gene.

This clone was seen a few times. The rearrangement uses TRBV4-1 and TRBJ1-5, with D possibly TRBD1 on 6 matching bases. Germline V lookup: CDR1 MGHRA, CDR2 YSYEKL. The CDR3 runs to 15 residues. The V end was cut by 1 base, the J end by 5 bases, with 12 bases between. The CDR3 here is CASSQAGTLDQPQHF. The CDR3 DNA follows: TGCGCCAGCAGCCAAGCGGGGACACTGGATCAGCCCCAGCATTTT.

CDR3 nucleotide sequence: TGTGCCAGCAGCTATACAGCCCACGTTACCCCAACCTCGCGTGGGGGCTACACCTTC. Translation: CASSYTAHVTPTSRGGYTF. This rearrangement joins TRBV27 to TRBJ1-2; unclear D gene. This CDR3 is built from 19 residues. Trimming cost V 6 bases and J 8 bases, with 34 bases left between them. Per the germline V gene, CDR1 is MNHEY and CDR2 is SMNVEV (reference sequence).

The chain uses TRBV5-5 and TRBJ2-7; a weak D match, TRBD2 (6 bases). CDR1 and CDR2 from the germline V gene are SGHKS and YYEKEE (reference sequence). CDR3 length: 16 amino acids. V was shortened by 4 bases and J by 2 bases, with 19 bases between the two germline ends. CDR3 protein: CASSPPREQGAYEQYF. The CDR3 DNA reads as TGTGCCAGCAGCCCCCCCCGGGAGCAGGGAGCCTACGAGCAGTACTTC.

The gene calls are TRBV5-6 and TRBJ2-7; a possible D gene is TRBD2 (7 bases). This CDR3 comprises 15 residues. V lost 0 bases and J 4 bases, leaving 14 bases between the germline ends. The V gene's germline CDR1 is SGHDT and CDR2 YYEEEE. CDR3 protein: CASSLGRGGFYEQYF. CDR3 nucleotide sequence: TGTGCCAGCAGCTTGGGGAGGGGGGGCTTTTACGAGCAGTACTTC.

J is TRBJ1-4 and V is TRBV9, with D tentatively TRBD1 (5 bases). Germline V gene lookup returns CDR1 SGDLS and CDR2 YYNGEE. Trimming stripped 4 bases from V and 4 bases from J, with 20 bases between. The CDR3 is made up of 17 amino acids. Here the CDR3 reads CASSLGTTPGGNEKLFF. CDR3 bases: TGTGCCAGCAGCCTAGGAACAACGCCGGGGGGTAATGAAAAACTGTTTTTT. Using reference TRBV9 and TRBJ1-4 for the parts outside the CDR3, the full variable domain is DSGVTQTPKHLITATGQRVTLRCSPRSGDLSVYWYQQSLDQGLQFLIQYYNGEERAKGNILERFSAQQFPDLHSELNLSSLELGDSALYFCASSLGTTPGGNEKLFFGSGTQLSVL.

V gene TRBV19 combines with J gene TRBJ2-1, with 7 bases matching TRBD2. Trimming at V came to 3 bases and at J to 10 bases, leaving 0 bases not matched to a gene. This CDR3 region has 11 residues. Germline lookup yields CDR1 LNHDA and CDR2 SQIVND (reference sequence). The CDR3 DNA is TGTGCCAGTAGTATTAGCGGGGAGCAGTTCTTC. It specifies CASSISGEQFF.

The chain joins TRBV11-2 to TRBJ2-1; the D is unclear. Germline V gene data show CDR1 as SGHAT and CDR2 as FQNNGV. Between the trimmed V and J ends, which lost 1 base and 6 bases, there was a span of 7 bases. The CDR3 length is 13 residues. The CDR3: CASSLVGVNEQFF. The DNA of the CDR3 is TGTGCCAGCAGCTTAGTAGGAGTCAATGAGCAGTTCTTC.

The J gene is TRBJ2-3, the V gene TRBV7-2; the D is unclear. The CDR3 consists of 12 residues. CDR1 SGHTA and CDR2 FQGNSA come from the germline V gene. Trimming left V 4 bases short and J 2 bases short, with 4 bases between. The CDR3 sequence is CASSSYTDTQYF. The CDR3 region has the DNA TGTGCCAGCAGCTCTTACACAGATACGCAGTATTTT. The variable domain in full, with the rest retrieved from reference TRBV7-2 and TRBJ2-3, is GAGVSQSPSNKVTEKGKDVELRCDPISGHTALYWYRQSLGQGLEFLIYFQGNSAPDKSGLPSDRFSAERTGGSVSTLTIQRTQQEDSAVYLCASSSYTDTQYFGPGTRLTVL.

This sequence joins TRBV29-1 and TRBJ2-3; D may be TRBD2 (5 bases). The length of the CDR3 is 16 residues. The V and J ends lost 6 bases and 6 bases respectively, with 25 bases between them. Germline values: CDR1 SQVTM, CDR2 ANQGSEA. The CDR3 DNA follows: TGCAGCGTCTTATCTTGGAGAACCACCCAGCGGGATACGCAGTATTTT. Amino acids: CSVLSWRTTQRDTQYF.

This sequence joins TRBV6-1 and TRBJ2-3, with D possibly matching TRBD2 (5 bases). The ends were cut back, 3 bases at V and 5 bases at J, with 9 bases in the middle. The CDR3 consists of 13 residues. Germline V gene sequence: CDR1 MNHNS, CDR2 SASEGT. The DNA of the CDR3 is TGTGCCAGCAGTGAGGGTCGGGGAGATACGCAGTATTTT. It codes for CASSEGRGDTQYF.

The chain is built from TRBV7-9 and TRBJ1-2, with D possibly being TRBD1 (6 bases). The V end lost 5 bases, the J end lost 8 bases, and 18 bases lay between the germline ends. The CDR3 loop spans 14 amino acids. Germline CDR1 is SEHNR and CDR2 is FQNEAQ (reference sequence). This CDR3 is CASSAPDRLLGYTF. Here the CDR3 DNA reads TGTGCCAGCAGCGCCCCCGACAGGCTGTTGGGCTACACCTTC.

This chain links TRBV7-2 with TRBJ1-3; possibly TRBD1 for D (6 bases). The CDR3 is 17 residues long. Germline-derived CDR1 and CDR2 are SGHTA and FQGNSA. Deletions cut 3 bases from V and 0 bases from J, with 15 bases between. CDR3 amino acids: CASSFGGPFSSGNTIYF. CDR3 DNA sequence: TGTGCCAGCAGCTTCGGGGGGCCCTTTAGCTCTGGAAACACCATATATTTT.

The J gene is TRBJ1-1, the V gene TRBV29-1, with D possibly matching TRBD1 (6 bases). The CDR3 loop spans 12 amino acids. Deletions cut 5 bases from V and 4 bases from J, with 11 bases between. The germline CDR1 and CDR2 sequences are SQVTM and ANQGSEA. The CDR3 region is CSVSQGSTEAFF. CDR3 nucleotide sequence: TGCAGCGTTTCACAGGGTTCCACTGAAGCTTTCTTT.

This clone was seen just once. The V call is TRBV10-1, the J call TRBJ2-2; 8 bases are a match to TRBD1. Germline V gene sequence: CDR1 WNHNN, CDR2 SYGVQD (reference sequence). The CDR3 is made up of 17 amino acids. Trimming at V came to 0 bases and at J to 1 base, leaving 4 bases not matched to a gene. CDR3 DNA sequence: TGCGCCAGCAGTGAGTCGGGACAGGACCAGAACACCGGGGAGCTGTTTTTT. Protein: CASSESGQDQNTGELFF.

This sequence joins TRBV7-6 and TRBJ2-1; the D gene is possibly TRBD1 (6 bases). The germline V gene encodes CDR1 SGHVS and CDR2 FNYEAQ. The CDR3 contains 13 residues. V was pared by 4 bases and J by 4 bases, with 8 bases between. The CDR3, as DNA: TGTGCCAGCAGCTCTCAGGGGTACAATGAGCAGTTCTTC. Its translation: CASSSQGYNEQFF.